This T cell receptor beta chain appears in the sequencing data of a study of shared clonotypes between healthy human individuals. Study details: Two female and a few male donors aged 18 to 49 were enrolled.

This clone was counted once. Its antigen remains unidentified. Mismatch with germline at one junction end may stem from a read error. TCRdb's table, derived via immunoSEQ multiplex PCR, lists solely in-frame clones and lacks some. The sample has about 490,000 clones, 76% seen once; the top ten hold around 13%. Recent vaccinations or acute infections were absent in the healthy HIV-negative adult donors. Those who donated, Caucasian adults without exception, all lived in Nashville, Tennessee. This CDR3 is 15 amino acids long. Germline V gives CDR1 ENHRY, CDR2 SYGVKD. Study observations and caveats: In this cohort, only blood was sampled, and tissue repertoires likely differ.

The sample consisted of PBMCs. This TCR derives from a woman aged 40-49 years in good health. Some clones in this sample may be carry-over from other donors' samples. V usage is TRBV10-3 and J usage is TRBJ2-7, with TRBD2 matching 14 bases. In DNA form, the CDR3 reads TGCGCCAGCAGCGGGACTAGCGGGAGTTCCTACGAGCAGTACTTC. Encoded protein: CASSGTSGSSYEQYF.